Here is one T cell receptor (beta chain) with its context. The antigen is not known. This entry is derived from a study of early stage breast cancer tumors. The wider study: The ER+/PR+/HER2- tumors included seven or eight ductal and a handful of lobular carcinomas.

Points from the study as a whole: Enriched TCRB sequences shared across patients were mostly commonly generated sequences. In about 85% of the 16 patients, blood comparison separated tumor from normal breast.

The CDR3 covers 16 residues. Trimming cost V 5 bases and J 1 base, with 15 bases left between them. Germline V gene data show CDR1 as SGHAT and CDR2 as FQNNGV. Method: immunoSEQ multiplex PCR; TCRdb's copy keeps in-frame clones and lacks some. The sample includes roughly 57,000 clones, 90% to 95% of them seen just once. This TCR came from a person aged 70 to 79 with breast cancer. The sequencing sample was made of blood. This chain uses TRBV11-2 with TRBJ1-3; possible D gene TRBD1, 6 bases. Here the CDR3 reads CASSLRQTGSGNTIYF. CDR3 nucleotide sequence: TGTGCCAGCAGCCTACGGCAGACAGGTTCTGGAAACACCATATATTTT. Full variable domain (outside the CDR3, taken from reference TRBV11-2 and TRBJ1-3): EAGVAQSPRYKIIEKRQSVAFWCNPISGHATLYWYQQILGQGPKLLIQFQNNGVVDDSQLPKDRFSAERLKGVDSTLKIQPAKLEDSAVYLCASSLRQTGSGNTIYFGEGSWLTVV.